This T cell receptor (beta chain) was captured by sequencing in a study of blood T cell repertoires in COVID-19. Across the whole study: Collection of acute and convalescent COVID-19 samples took place in the United States, Italy and Spain. From T cells, B-cell-depleted T cells, or PBMCs came the material, which was cDNA or gDNA.

Participant reports of clinical history set cohort assignment. Methods used by the authors: Reference gene primer amplification yielded estimated nucleated cell counts. The repertoire was sequenced with immunoSEQ multiplex PCR; TCRdb's copy has only in-frame clones and lacks some. V, J and clone size were drawn from that table, and D and trimming were deduced from the DNA. The repertoire holds about 160,000 clones, with approximately 87% as singletons. In its sample, this clone was seen a few times. This CDR3 is built from 13 residues. CDR1 MNHEY and CDR2 SVGAGI come from the germline V gene. The V end lost 6 bases, the J end lost 8 bases, and 11 bases lay between the germline ends.

The rearrangement uses TRBV6-5 and TRBJ1-6; the D is unclear. The specimen was PBMCs or T cells enriched from blood (not recorded which). The receptor's source is a woman between 50 and 59 years old who had recovered from COVID-19. The CDR3 DNA is TGTGCCAGCAGGGGCAGGAACGATTCACCCCTCCACTTT. Translation gives CASRGRNDSPLHF.